This T cell receptor beta chain was captured by sequencing in a study of T cell responses to AZD1222 COVID-19 vaccine (dated by TCRdb to the early 2020s). General notes on the study: AZD1222 recipients whose second dose came at about 4 weeks and those whose second dose came at about 12 weeks were combined into one group, since spike-specific TCR depth and breadth did not differ between the two schedules. Trial participants were enrolled by age into subgroups of 18-55, 56-69 and 70-plus years, and around 140, 26 and 57 TCR-sequenced participants, respectively, were included in these subgroups. A total of roughly 240 trial participants underwent TCR sequencing, of whom around 200 received two doses of AZD1222 and some 26 received two doses of the MenACWY control vaccine.

The paper as a whole reports these results and caveats: A significant rise in spike-specific TCR breadth and depth was observed after two AZD1222 doses relative to day 0 and relative to MenACWY recipients. Nearly half of unique spike-specific TCRs reportedly recognized epitopes outside regions mutated in the B.1.351 and B.1.1.7 variants. The 56-69-year group was small, and its depth increase did not reach significance, likely because of low power. Most participants were white British and females outnumbered males, and the authors suggested that clonal diversity may have been underestimated. No day 14 peak-response samples were available, so repertoires were characterized only after the peak T cell response. The whole spike protein was spanned by vaccine-associated CD4 TCRs, and dominant responses were seen in regions 160-218 and 743-854. Conclusions about previously exposed vaccinees were limited because only six AZD1222 recipients were SARS-CoV-2 seropositive at baseline.

Reading the label with the study, this specimen's time point is: baseline before first vaccination. Vaccinee samples were obtained from the UK trials COV001 and COV002, which included a single-blind randomized controlled phase 2/3 trial of AZD1222 (ChAdOx1 nCoV-19) in healthy adults. For TCRbeta chain sequencing, PBMC samples were collected from trial participants at day 0 and at day 28 after the second dose. Turning to this clone: Its binding antigen is unknown. Per-nucleotide qualities are absent, and no much larger clonotype sits a single base away.

The CDR3 regions of human TCRbeta chains were analyzed by immunosequencing. Under the source paper's analysis protocol: TCRs in the repertoires were matched against a reference library of SARS-CoV-2-specific TCRs that had been generated with the MIRA antigen-specificity platform. Breadth meant the fraction of unique TCRs that were SARS-CoV-2-associated, whereas depth meant the fraction of total T cells that were SARS-CoV-2-associated. Using the MIRA data, each spike-specific TCR was mapped to the spike region that the TCR reacts to and placed in a CD4 or CD8 class. Log10-transformed breadth and depth values were compared by one-way ANOVA with Sidak's multiple comparisons tests. The table comes from immuneACCESS by way of TCRdb, which keeps in-frame sequences with V and J called. Part of the clones is missing from these tables; in studies checked, under half for an unresolved V gene and the rest for unknown reasons. The V and J calls and the clone size are those of that table, but D and trimming were determined from the DNA. The sample data list approximately 180,000 clones, and approximately 86% of these were observed just once. Of the sample, approximately 8% is held by the ten largest clones.

Measured from the cysteine to the phenylalanine, the CDR3 is 16 residues long. The DNA shown is the 48-base CDR3, in frame from base 1. Between the V and J ends, shortened by 3 bases and 2 bases respectively, the junction contains 13 bases. In the germline V gene, CDR1 corresponds to MNHEY and CDR2 to SVGAGI. The source of this sequence is an adult in good health. Sequencing used peripheral blood, obtained on day 0 of AZD1222 vaccination. The sequence is built from TRBV6-5 and TRBJ1-4; the D gene lacks a confident call. The nucleotide sequence reads as follows: TGTGCCAGCAGTTATCAACAGATCGGGACTAATGAAAAACTGTTTTTT. Its amino acids are CASSYQQIGTNEKLFF.